The entry that follows covers one TCR beta chain sequence. The sample originates from a study of blood T cell repertoires in COVID-19. Study details: Acute and convalescent COVID-19 samples came from the United States, Italy and Spain.

Repertoires were generated with immunoSEQ multiplex PCR, while TCRdb's copy carries only in-frame clones and drops some. The repertoire holds about 170,000 clones, almost 85% seen once, with 12% to 15% in the top ten. There are 15 residues in the CDR3. The germline gives CDR1 MGHRA, CDR2 YSYEKL. J lost 0 bases, V lost 6 bases, and 5 bases had no gene match. The sequenced material came from peripheral blood. The sequence was collected from a man younger than 35 with active or convalescent COVID-19. This chain connects TRBV4-1 to TRBJ2-1, with TRBD2 matching over 7 bases. CDR3 bases: TGCGCCAGCAGTCGAGCGGGGAGCTCCTACAATGAGCAGTTCTTC. It translates to CASSRAGSSYNEQFF.